This T cell receptor (beta chain) was recovered during a study of shared clonotypes between healthy human individuals (dated by TCRdb to about 2020). About the full investigation: A few men and a couple of women, aged 18 to 49 years, made up the cohort. Between about 0.85 and 9.5 billion PBMCs per donor were obtained by leukapheresis. Different laboratories and diverse techniques were used to prepare libraries and sequence TCR repertoires, to increase sequencing depth and limit assay-specific biases. To estimate repertoire size and how much clonotype sharing occurs between individuals, the study deeply sequenced the blood TCR repertoires of five healthy adults. For each donor, CD4 naive and CD4 memory were each run on three plates, CD8 naive on two plates, and CD8 memory on one plate.

Points on this clone: This clone's antigen is unknown. No much larger clone exists at a distance of one base, and base qualities are not known. Other DNA sequences in the same sample also yield this CDR3.

Overall results and qualifications from the work: Sharing across a few donors was observed for approximately 5% of naive CD4, 3% to 3.5% of naive CD8, around 2.5% of memory CD4, and less than 0.45% of memory CD8 clonotypes. Rarefaction of sorted-subset datasets indicated incomplete sequencing despite the large sequencing depth. Compared with non-shared clonotypes, clonotypes shared by all four sorted-subset donors had higher generation probabilities. The genetic and exposure-history diversity represented was limited by the small number of donors. Larger estimated clonotype richness was generally found for naive subsets than for memory subsets. Pairwise subsampling led to the expectation that sequencing depth would affect the degree of clonotype sharing among donors. Sampling was limited to blood, and TCR repertoires in tissue likely differ from TCR repertoires in blood.

Healthy HIV-negative adults with no recently reported acute infections or vaccinations were included as donors. Every donor was a Caucasian adult residing in Nashville, Tennessee, USA. Magnetic negative selection was used to enrich CD4+ T cells, after which naive cells were positively selected on CD45RA and the negative fraction became the memory subset. After blood collection by leukapheresis, PBMCs were isolated using Ficoll-Histopaque density gradient centrifugation and then cryopreserved in the vapor phase of liquid nitrogen. Analytical flow cytometry was used to check the purity and quantity of each magnetically sorted T cell population. Each sorted fraction had its genomic DNA isolated and then quantified by UV absorbance on a Nanodrop 2000c. Using the deep immunoSEQ assay, TCR CDR3 regions were amplified from genomic DNA by multiplex PCR. For each cell subset, the extracted genomic DNA was distributed evenly across all wells of several immunoSEQ 96-well plates, and each plate served as one replicate. For sorted subsets, each replicate PCR was loaded with 200 to 250 ng genomic DNA, equivalent to 30,000 or so T cell genomes. Purified libraries were quantified with a Qubit 3.0 fluorometer, sized on a Bioanalyzer 2100, and re-quantified with the KAPA Library Quantification kit. A separate single-read 150-cycle Illumina NextSeq 550 flow cell was used to sequence each immunoSEQ 96-well plate. As for how the authors treated the data: Because only junctional sequences without quality scores were contained in the immunoSEQ output, filtering matching that applied to full-length reads could not be performed. To assign V/J genes and CDR3, sequences were annotated using PyIR, a Python wrapper for IgBLAST v1.9, with IMGT germline references. Reads were filtered out if the reads had weak V/J assignments (E-value above 1e-6), no CDR3, stop codons, out-of-frame junctions, or ambiguous translated residues. V3J clonotypes were defined by identical inferred V gene, J gene, and CDR3 amino acid sequence. To compute the percentage overlap between repertoires, the number of shared unique clonotypes was divided by the size of the smaller repertoire. RTK rarefaction, the Chao1 estimator, and Recon v2.1 estimates of unobserved clonotypes were used to assess repertoire richness. Generation probabilities were computed with OLGA for all TCRbeta clonotypes obtained by the gDNA method from a few donors. The table comes from immuneACCESS by way of TCRdb, which keeps in-frame sequences with V and J called. Part of the clones is missing from these tables; in studies checked, under half for an unresolved V gene and the rest for unknown reasons. The V and J calls and the clone size are those of that table, but D and trimming were determined from the DNA. This sample has some 2.4 million clones in its table, and under 95% of those were observed once. About 0.38% of the sample comes from the top ten.

V gives up 2 bases and J gives up 1 base, and the segment between their germline ends measures 6 bases. From cysteine to phenylalanine, the CDR3 is 15 amino acids long. This entry keeps only the CDR3 DNA: 45 bases, framed from base 1. Sequences MNHNS (CDR1) and SASEGT (CDR2) are obtained from the germline V gene. This TCR was recovered from a man between 18 and 35 years old in good health. Some clones in this sample may be carry-over from other donors' samples. The sequenced sample was naive CD4+ T cells from PBMCs. The sample's cell subset or site label, in plain terms: CD45RA+ positively selected. The V gene is TRBV6-1 and the J gene is TRBJ2-6, with no reliable assignment of the D segment. The CDR3 region has the sequence CASSELYSGANVLTF. In nucleotides, the sequence is TGTGCCAGCAGTGAACTATATTCTGGGGCCAACGTCCTGACTTTC.